This TCR beta chain is drawn from a study of tumor and adjacent non-tumor tissue in lung cancer. Study-wide background: Aged about 30 to 85 years, patients included roughly ten men and roughly 5 women with stage I to III disease.

The library came from three nested PCR rounds adapted from ARM-PCR protocols. TCRdb ran MiXCR on the multiplex PCR reads and lists one entry per CDR3 protein. Among around 76,000 distinct CDR3 sequences, around 76% were seen once, and the ten largest hold under 50%. Of note for this clonotype: At one end the junction does not follow the germline gene, possibly because of a read error.

CDR1 and CDR2 from the germline V gene are MNHEY and SVGEGT. This CDR3 is built from 13 residues. This sample's RNA came from whole unsorted tissue. More than 3 cm separated this lung sample from the edge of the tumor. This TCR was recovered from a man in his sixties or seventies with non-small cell lung cancer. The sample consisted of distant non-tumor lung tissue. J is TRBJ2-1 and V is TRBV6-2 or TRBV6-3; TRBD2 aligns across 7 bases. CDR3 DNA: TGTGCCAACAGTTACATACCTAGCGGTGAGCAATTCTTC. The encoded protein is CANSYIPSGEQFF.